This T cell receptor (beta chain) came from a study of blood T cell repertoires in COVID-19. Study context: Sites in the United States, Italy and Spain provided acute and convalescent COVID-19 samples. T cells, B-cell-depleted T cells, or PBMCs provided the cDNA or gDNA that served as material.

The germline V and J ends were trimmed by 3 bases and 8 bases, with 20 bases remaining between them. This CDR3 comprises 16 residues. Germline-derived CDR1 and CDR2 are SGHAT and FQNNGV. The count of this clone is one. Original methodology: Amplification of reference gene primers was used by the study to estimate nucleated cell counts. Measured with immunoSEQ multiplex PCR; TCRdb has only the in-frame clones, and not every one. That table furnishes V, J and clone size, whereas the DNA furnished D and trimming. The sample has about 170,000 clones; 84% are singletons. This receptor was taken from an elderly woman with COVID-19, enrolled during active disease. This chain links TRBV11-2 with TRBJ2-1; TRBD2 is a possible D gene (6 bases). The specimen was peripheral blood. The CDR3, as DNA: TGTGCCAGCAGCTTCAGGCGCGGGGCGCCCCCCCATGAGCAGTTCTTC. Amino acids: CASSFRRGAPPHEQFF.